The next 7 T cell receptor beta chains were all read from a single sample in a study of T cell repertoires in aging, cancer and after chemotherapy. TRB rearrangements spanning V, D and J were amplified using mixed TRB-A/B primers. One entry per CDR3 protein results from TCRdb running MiXCR on the multiplex PCR reads. The data contain 7,500 to 8,500 distinct CDR3 sequences, about 30% of them singletons. TCR beta rearrangements were amplified from peripheral blood genomic DNA. Sequencing used blood. Source of these receptors: a human donor in good health.

The V call is TRBV5-6, the J call TRBJ1-2; TRBD1 is a possible D gene (6 bases). CDR1 and CDR2 from the germline V gene are SGHDT and YYEEEE. Trimming stripped 1 base from V and 0 bases from J, with 16 bases between. The CDR3 has 17 residues. The DNA of the CDR3 is TGTGCCAGCAGCTTGCCCGGACAGCTTCGCGCTAACTATGGCTACACCTTC. This sequence encodes CASSLPGQLRANYGYTF.

By proportion, this clonotype is medium-sized. V is TRBV5-5 and J is TRBJ2-7; 7 bases map to TRBD1. The CDR3 covers 14 residues. CDR1 and CDR2 (germline): SGHKS, YYEKEE (reference sequence). V was clipped by 6 bases and J by 3 bases; unmatched bases: 9. The CDR3 loop is CASTPGQSLYEQYF. The CDR3 DNA follows: TGTGCCAGCACGCCGGGACAGAGCCTCTACGAGCAGTACTTC.

The chain links TRBV6-5 to TRBJ2-7; the match to TRBD1 covers 9 bases. Germline CDR1 reads MNHEY; CDR2 reads SVGAGI. This CDR3 has 14 residues. V lost 4 bases, J lost 4 bases, and 5 bases stayed unmatched. The CDR3 DNA reads as TGTGCCAGCAGTTCGGGACAGGGAAAATACGAGCAGTACTTC. Its translation: CASSSGQGKYEQYF.

The V and J genes are TRBV2 and TRBJ1-3; D perhaps matches TRBD1 (5 bases). With 6 bases removed from V and 0 bases from J, the gap between germline ends came to 9 bases. The CDR3 totals 14 residues. CDR1 SNHLY and CDR2 FYNNEI come from the germline V gene. CDR3 nucleotides: TGTGCCAGCAGGGGGGACCTCTCTGGAAACACCATATATTTT. It translates to CASRGDLSGNTIYF.

The gene calls are TRBV30 and TRBJ1-6, with D possibly matching TRBD1 (6 bases). This CDR3 is 15 amino acids long. Trimming pared 3 bases from V and 0 bases from J, leaving 9 bases between. Germline CDR1 GTSNPN, CDR2 SVGIG (reference sequence). DNA of the CDR3: TGTGCCTGGAGAGGGGGAAGCTCCTATAATTCACCCCTCCACTTT. Its translation: CAWRGGSSYNSPLHF.

This chain connects TRBV27 to TRBJ2-1; D not resolved. In germline, CDR1 is MNHEY, CDR2 SMNVEV (reference sequence). The CDR3 runs to 14 residues. Trimming pared 5 bases from V and 10 bases from J, leaving 18 bases between. This CDR3 is CASSKGHSGYEQFF. The CDR3 DNA reads as TGTGCCAGCAGTAAAGGCCACAGTGGTTACGAGCAGTTCTTC.

The chain employs TRBV5-6 and TRBJ1-2; 9 bases fit TRBD1. Trimming took 0 bases from V and 5 from J; bases not matched to a gene: 5. Germline values: CDR1 SGHDT, CDR2 YYEEEE. The CDR3 extends over 15 amino acids. CDR3 in amino acids: CASSLAPTGGYGYTF. Here the CDR3 DNA reads TGTGCCAGCAGCTTGGCCCCGACAGGGGGTTATGGCTACACCTTC.